These 5 T cell receptor beta chains were sequenced from one sample in a study of cytomegalovirus exposure and HLA in healthy donors. The PCR contained 60 Vbeta and 13 Jbeta primers. Sequencing used immunoSEQ multiplex PCR; TCRdb keeps in-frame clones, though not all of them. Of fewer than 110,000 clones listed, roughly 79% are singletons. Source material: PBMCs. These receptors originate from a woman aged 35 to 49 in good health and CMV-seronegative.

The chain has TRBV27 and TRBJ2-5, with 12 positions matching TRBD2. The CDR3 is 15 residues long. Germline values: CDR1 MNHEY, CDR2 SMNVEV (reference sequence). Germline trimming cut 4 bases from V and 5 bases from J; bases unmatched to any gene: 5. The DNA for the CDR3 is TGTGCCAGCAGTTCTTGGACTAGCGGGAAGGAGACCCAGTACTTC. This encodes CASSSWTSGKETQYF.

The chain links TRBV19 to TRBJ2-5; 11 bases match TRBD1. The germline gives CDR1 LNHDA, CDR2 SQIVND (reference sequence). The CDR3 totals 15 residues. The trim removed 4 bases at V and 9 bases at J, leaving 10 bases unmatched. The CDR3 DNA reads TGTGCCAGTAGTAATCTCCCGGGACAGGGGGTCGCCCAGTACTTC. Encoded protein: CASSNLPGQGVAQYF.

The chain recombines TRBV28 with TRBJ2-5; 8 bases fit TRBD2. This CDR3 comprises 15 residues. Per germline, CDR1 MDHEN and CDR2 SYDVKM. With V trimmed by 5 bases and J by 5 bases, 10 bases remained unmatched. CDR3 coding DNA: TGTGCCAGCAGTCCTCCGGGCGGGGGGCGGGAGACCCAGTACTTC. It specifies CASSPPGGGRETQYF.

The chain couples TRBV5-1 to TRBJ1-5; 9 positions agree with TRBD1. CDR3 size: 15 residues. From germline, CDR1 is SGHRS and CDR2 YFSETQ. V lost 8 bases to trimming and J lost 4 bases; unmatched junction nucleotides: 10. DNA for the CDR3: TGCGCCAGTCCCTTTCAGACAGGGGGGAATCAGCCCCAGCATTTT. This encodes CASPFQTGGNQPQHF.

The chain combines TRBV14 with TRBJ1-4, with 9 bases fitting TRBD1. Trimming removed 3 bases from V and 8 bases from J; junction bases left unmatched: 7. The CDR3 length is 15 residues. Per germline, CDR1 SGHDN and CDR2 FVKESK. CDR3 region: CASSQRQGGAEKLFF. In nucleotides, the CDR3 is TGTGCCAGCAGCCAGAGACAGGGGGGGGCCGAAAAACTGTTTTTT.